This T cell receptor beta chain derives from a study of T cells after yellow fever vaccination. MiXCR was run by TCRdb on the 5' RACE reads, yielding one entry per CDR3 protein. Seen here are around 310,000 distinct CDR3 sequences, roughly 4.3% observed once, and the top ten hold approximately 19%. CDR3 length: 17 residues. The ends lost 6 bases at V and 1 base at J; junction bases unmatched: 12. Germline V gives CDR1 DFQATT, CDR2 SNEGSKA (reference sequence). This clonotype turned up a few times. The receptor's source is a man aged 18 to 30 who received the YFV17D yellow fever vaccine. Source: PBMCs, taken 15 days after the yellow fever booster vaccination. The chain carries TRBV20-1 and TRBJ2-3; 11 bases match TRBD2. DNA of the CDR3: TGCAGTGCGTCTTTAGCGGGGGGGCCCGCGGGCACAGATACGCAGTATTTT. This codes for CSASLAGGPAGTDTQYF.